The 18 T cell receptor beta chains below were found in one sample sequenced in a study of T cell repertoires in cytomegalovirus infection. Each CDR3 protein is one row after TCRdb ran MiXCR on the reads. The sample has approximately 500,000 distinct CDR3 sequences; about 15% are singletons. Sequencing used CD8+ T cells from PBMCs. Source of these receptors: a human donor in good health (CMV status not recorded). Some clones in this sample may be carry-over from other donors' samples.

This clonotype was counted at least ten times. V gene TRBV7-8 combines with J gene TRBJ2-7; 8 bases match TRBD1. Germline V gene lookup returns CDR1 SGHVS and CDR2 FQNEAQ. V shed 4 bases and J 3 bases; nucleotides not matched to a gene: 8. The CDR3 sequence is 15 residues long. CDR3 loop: CASSSGTGSSYEQYF. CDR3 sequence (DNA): TGTGCCAGCAGCTCCGGGACAGGCTCAAGCTACGAGCAGTACTTC.

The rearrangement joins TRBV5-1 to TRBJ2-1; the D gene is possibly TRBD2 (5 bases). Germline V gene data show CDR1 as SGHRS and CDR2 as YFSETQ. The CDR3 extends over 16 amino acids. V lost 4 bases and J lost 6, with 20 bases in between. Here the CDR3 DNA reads TGCGCCAGCAGCCACCCTAGAGCGGAAACTTCCAATGAGCAGTTCTTC. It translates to CASSHPRAETSNEQFF.

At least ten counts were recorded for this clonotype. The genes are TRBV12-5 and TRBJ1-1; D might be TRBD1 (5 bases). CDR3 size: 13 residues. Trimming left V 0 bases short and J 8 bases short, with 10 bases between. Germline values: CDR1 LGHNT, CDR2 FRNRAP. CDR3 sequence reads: CASGLVGDTEAFF. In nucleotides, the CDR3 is TGTGCTAGTGGTTTGGTAGGGGATACCGAAGCTTTCTTT.

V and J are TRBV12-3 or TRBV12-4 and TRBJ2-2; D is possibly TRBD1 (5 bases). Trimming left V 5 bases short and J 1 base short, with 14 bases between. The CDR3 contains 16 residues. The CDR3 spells CASSPPQGLNTGELFF. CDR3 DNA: TGTGCCAGCAGTCCGCCCCAGGGCTTGAACACCGGGGAGCTGTTTTTT.

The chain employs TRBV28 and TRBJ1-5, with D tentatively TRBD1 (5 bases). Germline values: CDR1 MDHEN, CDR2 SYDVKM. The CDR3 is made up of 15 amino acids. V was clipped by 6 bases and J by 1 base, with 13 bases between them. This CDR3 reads CASRPHGGSNQPQHF. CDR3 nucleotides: TGTGCCAGCAGACCCCACGGGGGAAGCAATCAGCCCCAGCATTTT. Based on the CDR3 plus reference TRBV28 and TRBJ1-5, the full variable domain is DVKVTQSSRYLVKRTGEKVFLECVQDMDHENMFWYRQDPGLGLRLIYFSYDVKMKEKGDIPEGYSVSREKKERFSLILESASTNQTSMYLCASRPHGGSNQPQHFGDGTRLSIL.

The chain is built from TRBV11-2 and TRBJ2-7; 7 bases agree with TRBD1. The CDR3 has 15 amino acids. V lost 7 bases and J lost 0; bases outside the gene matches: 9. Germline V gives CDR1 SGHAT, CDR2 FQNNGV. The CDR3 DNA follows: TGTGCCAGCACCACGAGAGGGACAGCCTCCTACGAGCAGTACTTC. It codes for CASTTRGTASYEQYF.

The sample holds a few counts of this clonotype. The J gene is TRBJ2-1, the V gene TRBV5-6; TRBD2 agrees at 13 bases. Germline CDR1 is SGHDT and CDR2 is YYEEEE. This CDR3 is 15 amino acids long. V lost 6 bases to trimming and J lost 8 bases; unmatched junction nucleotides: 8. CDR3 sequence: CASTTGTSGIDEQFF. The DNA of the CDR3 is TGTGCCAGCACCACCGGGACTAGCGGGATCGATGAGCAGTTCTTC.

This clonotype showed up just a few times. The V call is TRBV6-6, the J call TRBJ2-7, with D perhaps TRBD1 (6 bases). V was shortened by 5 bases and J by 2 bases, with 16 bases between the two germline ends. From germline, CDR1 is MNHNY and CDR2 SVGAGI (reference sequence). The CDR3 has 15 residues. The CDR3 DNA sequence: TGTGCCAGCAGTCCCGGGACACTGAATACCTACGAGCAGTACTTC. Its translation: CASSPGTLNTYEQYF.

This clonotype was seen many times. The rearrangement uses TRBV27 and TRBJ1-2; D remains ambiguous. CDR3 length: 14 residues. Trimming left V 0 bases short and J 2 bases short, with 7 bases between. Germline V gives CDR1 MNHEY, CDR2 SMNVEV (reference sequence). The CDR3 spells CASSLSRENYGYTF. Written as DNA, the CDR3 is TGTGCCAGCAGTTTATCGCGGGAGAACTATGGCTACACCTTC.

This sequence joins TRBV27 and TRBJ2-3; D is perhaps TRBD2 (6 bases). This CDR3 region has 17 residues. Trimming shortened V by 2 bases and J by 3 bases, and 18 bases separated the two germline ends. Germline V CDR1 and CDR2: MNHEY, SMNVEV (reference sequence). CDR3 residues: CASSLRVPLASTDTQYF. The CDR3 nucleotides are TGTGCCAGCAGTTTACGTGTCCCCCTAGCGAGTACAGATACGCAGTATTTT.

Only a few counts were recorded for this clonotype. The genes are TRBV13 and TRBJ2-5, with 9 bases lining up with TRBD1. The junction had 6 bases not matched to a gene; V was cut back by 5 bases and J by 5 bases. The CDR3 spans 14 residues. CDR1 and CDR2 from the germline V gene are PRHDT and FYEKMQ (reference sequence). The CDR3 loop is CASSHRGLRETQYF. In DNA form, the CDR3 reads TGTGCCAGCAGCCACAGGGGGCTGCGGGAGACCCAGTACTTC.

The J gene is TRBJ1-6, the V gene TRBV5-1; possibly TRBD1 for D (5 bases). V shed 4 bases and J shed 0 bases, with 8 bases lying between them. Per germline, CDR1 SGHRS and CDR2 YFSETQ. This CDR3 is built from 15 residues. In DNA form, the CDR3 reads TGCGCCAGCAGCGGTGACAGCTCCTATAATTCACCCCTCCACTTT. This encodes CASSGDSSYNSPLHF.

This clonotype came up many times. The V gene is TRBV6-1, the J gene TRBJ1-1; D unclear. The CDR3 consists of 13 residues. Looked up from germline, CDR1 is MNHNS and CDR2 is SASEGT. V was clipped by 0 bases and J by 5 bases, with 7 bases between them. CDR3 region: CASSEAPRTEAFF. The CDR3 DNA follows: TGTGCCAGCAGTGAAGCTCCCCGGACTGAAGCTTTCTTT.

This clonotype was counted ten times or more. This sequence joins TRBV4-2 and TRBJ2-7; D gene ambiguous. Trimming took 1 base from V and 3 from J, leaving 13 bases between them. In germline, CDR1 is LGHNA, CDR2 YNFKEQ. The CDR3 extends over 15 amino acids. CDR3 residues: CASSQVEESNYEQYF. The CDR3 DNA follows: TGTGCCAGCAGCCAAGTCGAGGAGTCTAACTACGAGCAGTACTTC.

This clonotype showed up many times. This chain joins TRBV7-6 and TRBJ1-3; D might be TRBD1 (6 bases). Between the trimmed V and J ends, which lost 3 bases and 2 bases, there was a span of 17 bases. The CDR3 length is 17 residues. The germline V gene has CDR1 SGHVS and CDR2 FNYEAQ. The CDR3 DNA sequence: TGTGCCAGCAGCTTCCCCCCAACCGGGACACCTGGAAACACCATATATTTT. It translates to CASSFPPTGTPGNTIYF.

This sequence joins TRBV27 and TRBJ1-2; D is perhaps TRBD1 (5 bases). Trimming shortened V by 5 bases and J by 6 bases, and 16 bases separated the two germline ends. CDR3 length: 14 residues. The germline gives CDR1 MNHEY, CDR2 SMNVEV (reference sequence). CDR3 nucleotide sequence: TGTGCCAGCAGTATCACCGGGGCTGAGCATGGCTACACCTTC. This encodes CASSITGAEHGYTF.

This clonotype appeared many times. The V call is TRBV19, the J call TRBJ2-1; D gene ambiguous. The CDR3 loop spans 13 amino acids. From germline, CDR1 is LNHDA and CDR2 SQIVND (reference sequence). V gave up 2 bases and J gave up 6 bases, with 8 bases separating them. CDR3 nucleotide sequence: TGTGCCAGTAGTATAAGTCCCAGCAATGAGCAGTTCTTC. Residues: CASSISPSNEQFF. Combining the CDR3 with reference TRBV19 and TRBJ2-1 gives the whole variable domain DGGITQSPKYLFRKEGQNVTLSCEQNLNHDAMYWYRQDPGQGLRLIYYSQIVNDFQKGDIAEGYSVSREKKESFPLTVTSAQKNPTAFYLCASSISPSNEQFFGPGTRLTVL.

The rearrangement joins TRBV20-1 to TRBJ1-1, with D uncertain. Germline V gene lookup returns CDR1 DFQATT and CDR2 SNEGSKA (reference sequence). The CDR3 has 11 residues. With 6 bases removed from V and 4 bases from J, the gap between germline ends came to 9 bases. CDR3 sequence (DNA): TGCAGTGCCCCGTCGTTCACTGAAGCTTTCTTT. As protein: CSAPSFTEAFF.